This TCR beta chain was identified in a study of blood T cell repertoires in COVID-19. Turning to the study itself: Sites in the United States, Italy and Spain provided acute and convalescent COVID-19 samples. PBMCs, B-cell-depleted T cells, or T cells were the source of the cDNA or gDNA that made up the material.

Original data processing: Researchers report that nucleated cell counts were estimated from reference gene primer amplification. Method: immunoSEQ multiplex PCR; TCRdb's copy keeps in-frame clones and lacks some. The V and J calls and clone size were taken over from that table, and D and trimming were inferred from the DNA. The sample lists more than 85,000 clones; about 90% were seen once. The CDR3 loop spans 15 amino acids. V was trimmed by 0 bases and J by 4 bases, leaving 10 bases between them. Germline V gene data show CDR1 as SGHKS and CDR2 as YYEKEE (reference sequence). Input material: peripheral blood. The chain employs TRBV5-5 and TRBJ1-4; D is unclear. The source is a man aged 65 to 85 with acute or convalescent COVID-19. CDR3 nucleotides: TGTGCCAGCAGCTTGGAGGCGGGTTTTAATGAAAAACTGTTTTTT. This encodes CASSLEAGFNEKLFF.